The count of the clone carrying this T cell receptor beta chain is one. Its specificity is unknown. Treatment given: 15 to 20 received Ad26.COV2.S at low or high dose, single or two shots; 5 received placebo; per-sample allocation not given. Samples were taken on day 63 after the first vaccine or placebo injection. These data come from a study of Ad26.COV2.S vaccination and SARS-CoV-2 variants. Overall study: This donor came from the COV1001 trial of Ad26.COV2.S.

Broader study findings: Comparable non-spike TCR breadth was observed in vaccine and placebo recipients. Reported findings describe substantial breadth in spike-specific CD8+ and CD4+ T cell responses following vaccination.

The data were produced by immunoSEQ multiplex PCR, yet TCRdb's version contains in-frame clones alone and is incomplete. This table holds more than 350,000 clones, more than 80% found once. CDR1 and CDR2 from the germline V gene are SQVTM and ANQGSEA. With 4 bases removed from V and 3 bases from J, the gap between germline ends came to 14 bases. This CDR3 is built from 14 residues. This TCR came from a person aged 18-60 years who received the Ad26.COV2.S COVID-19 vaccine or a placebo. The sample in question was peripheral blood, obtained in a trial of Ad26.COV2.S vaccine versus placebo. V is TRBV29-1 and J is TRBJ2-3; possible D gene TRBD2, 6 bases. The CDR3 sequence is CSVAPLTSTDTQYF. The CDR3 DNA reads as TGCAGCGTTGCCCCACTGACTAGTACAGATACGCAGTATTTT.